These 27 T cell receptor beta chains were sequenced from one sample in a study of cytomegalovirus exposure and HLA in healthy donors. PCR used 60 Vbeta primers and 13 Jbeta primers. The method was immunoSEQ multiplex PCR; TCRdb's version includes in-frame clones alone and lacks a portion of them. The sample includes 85,000 to 120,000 clones, roughly three quarters of them seen just once. The sequenced material came from PBMCs. Receptor source: a male donor in good health and CMV-seropositive.

The V and J genes are TRBV12-5 and TRBJ2-1; no reliable D call. Germline V gene data show CDR1 as LGHNT and CDR2 as FRNRAP. Trimming removed 3 bases from V and 5 bases from J, with 2 bases in between. The CDR3 runs 11 residues. The CDR3 coding sequence is TGTGCTAGTGGTTTTAACAATGAGCAGTTCTTC. Translating gives CASGFNNEQFF.

This chain links TRBV29-1 with TRBJ2-1; 7 bases align to TRBD1. Germline V gives CDR1 SQVTM, CDR2 ANQGSEA. The junction had 11 bases not matched to a gene; V was cut back by 2 bases and J by 4 bases. The CDR3 is made up of 16 amino acids. CDR3 region: CSVERNRGRSYNEQFF. The CDR3 bases are TGCAGCGTTGAAAGGAATAGGGGGCGTTCATACAATGAGCAGTTCTTC.

This clone appeared a few times. This sequence joins TRBV5-6 and TRBJ1-5, with a possible D match to TRBD1 (5 bases). There are 16 residues in the CDR3. V lost 0 bases to trimming and J lost 5 bases, with 15 bases between them. Germline V CDR1 and CDR2: SGHDT, YYEEEE. Written as DNA, the CDR3 is TGTGCCAGCAGCTTGGGGGCAGGGTCCCTGGATCAGCCCCAGCATTTT. Its translation is CASSLGAGSLDQPQHF.

The chain links TRBV19 to TRBJ1-1; 8 positions agree with TRBD1. Germline-derived CDR1 and CDR2 are LNHDA and SQIVND (reference sequence). Trimming at V came to 6 bases and at J to 3 bases, leaving 6 bases not matched to a gene. The CDR3 has 14 amino acids. The CDR3 nucleotides read TGTGCCAGTAGGCGACAGGGGATTCACACTGAAGCTTTCTTT. Translated: CASRRQGIHTEAFF.

The chain links TRBV28 to TRBJ1-1; D perhaps matches TRBD1 (6 bases). The germline CDR1 and CDR2 sequences are MDHEN and SYDVKM. The V end lost 10 bases, the J end lost 3 bases, and 12 bases lay between the germline ends. The CDR3 covers 12 residues. The CDR3 bases are TGTGCCATACAGGGTCAGGACACTGAAGCTTTCTTT. Its protein is CAIQGQDTEAFF.

V and J are TRBV30 and TRBJ2-2; 7 bases agree with TRBD2. V trimming: 3 bases; J trimming: 7 bases; junction bases outside the gene matches: 11. There are 15 residues in the CDR3. The germline V gene encodes CDR1 GTSNPN and CDR2 SVGIG (reference sequence). The CDR3 sequence: CAWRVTSVGNGELFF. The CDR3, as DNA: TGTGCCTGGAGGGTCACTAGCGTTGGTAACGGGGAGCTGTTTTTT.

In this sample, this clone turned up a few times. The CDR3 loop is CASSPGQTGETQYF. The CDR3, as DNA: TGTGCCAGCAGCCCTGGCCAGACGGGTGAGACCCAGTACTTC. The chain links TRBV4-2 to TRBJ2-5, with D hard to call. This CDR3 comprises 14 residues. Germline V gene sequence: CDR1 LGHNA, CDR2 YNFKEQ. With 4 bases removed from V and 5 bases from J, the gap between germline ends came to 14 bases.

The chain is built from TRBV7-8 and TRBJ1-4; D unresolved. The CDR3 has 15 amino acids. V dropped 7 bases and J dropped 0 bases, with 12 bases sitting between them. Germline CDR1 SGHVS, CDR2 FQNEAQ. CDR3 nucleotide sequence: TGTGCCAGCATGTACGAGGGAGCAACTAATGAAAAACTGTTTTTT. This gives the protein CASMYEGATNEKLFF.

The chain joins TRBV6-6 to TRBJ2-3, with 7 bases lining up with TRBD1. This CDR3 spans 14 amino acids. Per the germline V gene, CDR1 is MNHNY and CDR2 is SVGAGI (reference sequence). V shed 10 bases, J shed 2 bases, and the junction held 9 bases outside the gene matches. CDR3 protein: CATLRQGDTDTQYF. The CDR3 nucleotides are TGTGCCACCTTAAGACAGGGAGACACAGATACGCAGTATTTT.

This chain connects TRBV7-3 to TRBJ1-2; 7 bases fit TRBD1. Germline V gives CDR1 SGHTA, CDR2 FQGTGA. V trimming: 4 bases; J trimming: 2 bases; junction bases outside the gene matches: 4. The CDR3 is 14 amino acids. Here the CDR3 reads CASSSDRRNYGYTF. The CDR3 DNA sequence: TGTGCCAGCAGCTCGGACAGGAGAAACTATGGCTACACCTTC.

This clone was counted once. The chain recombines TRBV7-9 with TRBJ2-5, with D possibly TRBD2 on 5 matching bases. The tail of the sequence fits TRBJ2-7 better, so the J call may be wrong. Germline CDR1 SEHNR, CDR2 FQNEAQ (reference sequence). This CDR3 has 14 residues. CDR3 amino acids: CASSTRRELDEQYF. The CDR3 bases are TGTGCCAGCAGCACTCGACGGGAATTGGACGAGCAGTACTTC.

In the case of this clone: Other DNA variants within this sample encode the same CDR3. The chain combines TRBV7-3 with TRBJ2-1, with 8 bases matching TRBD2. V gave up 5 bases and J gave up 10 bases; unmatched junction bases: 4. The length of the CDR3 is 12 residues. The germline V gene has CDR1 SGHTA and CDR2 FQGTGA. CDR3 nucleotide sequence: TGTGCCAGCAGCCGTCCGGGGGGGGAGCAGTTCTTC. This gives the protein CASSRPGGEQFF.

The chain employs TRBV5-6 and TRBJ1-6, with 7 bases lining up with TRBD1. Unmatched junction bases numbered 9, after V lost 0 bases and J lost 6 bases. The length of the CDR3 is 17 residues. Germline-derived CDR1 and CDR2 are SGHDT and YYEEEE. Here the CDR3 DNA reads TGTGCCAGCAGCTTGGCCTCGACAGGGCTTAGTAATTCACCCCTCCACTTT. Translated, it gives CASSLASTGLSNSPLHF. Looking up the rest from reference TRBV5-6 and TRBJ1-6 gives the full variable domain: DAGVTQSPTHLIKTRGQQVTLRCSPKSGHDTVSWYQQALGQGPQFIFQYYEEEERQRGNFPDRFSGHQFPNYSSELNVNALLLGDSALYLCASSLASTGLSNSPLHFGNGTRLTVT.

In its sample, this clone was seen once. The J gene is TRBJ2-3, the V gene TRBV19; D is perhaps TRBD2 (5 bases). CDR3 size: 14 residues. Trimming pared 6 bases from V and 4 bases from J, leaving 14 bases between. Germline CDR1 reads LNHDA; CDR2 reads SQIVND (reference sequence). CDR3 sequence reads: CASSGSGWADTQYF. The CDR3 bases are TGTGCCAGTAGCGGATCGGGATGGGCAGATACGCAGTATTTT.

This chain joins TRBV19 and TRBJ2-3; 9 bases fit TRBD2. The CDR3 has 16 amino acids. V was pared by 0 bases and J by 7 bases, with 8 bases of the junction left unmatched. Per the germline V gene, CDR1 is LNHDA and CDR2 is SQIVND (reference sequence). The CDR3 is CASSIDPSGRRHTQYF. The CDR3 coding sequence is TGTGCCAGTAGTATAGATCCAAGCGGGAGGAGACATACGCAGTATTTT.

This clone has just a few counts. The gene calls are TRBV9 and TRBJ1-2; the D gene is possibly TRBD1 (6 bases). The V gene lost 0 bases and the J gene lost 4 bases, with 7 bases spanning the gap. Germline V gene lookup returns CDR1 SGDLS and CDR2 YYNGEE. The CDR3 extends over 13 amino acids. The CDR3 nucleotides read TGTGCCAGCAGCGTAGACAGGGCCTATGGCTACACCTTC. It is translated as CASSVDRAYGYTF.

The chain recombines TRBV5-1 with TRBJ2-2; 9 bases agree with TRBD1. The length of the CDR3 is 15 residues. Germline CDR1 SGHRS, CDR2 YFSETQ. V shed 2 bases and J 5 bases; nucleotides not matched to a gene: 4. CDR3 in DNA: TGCGCCAGCAGCTTTACAGGGGGCGCAACCGGGGAGCTGTTTTTT. Protein product: CASSFTGGATGELFF.

The chain joins TRBV28 to TRBJ1-3, with 9 bases fitting TRBD1. V shed 1 base and J 3 bases; nucleotides not matched to a gene: 7. Germline-derived CDR1 and CDR2 are MDHEN and SYDVKM. CDR3 length: 17 amino acids. CDR3 in DNA: TGTGCCAGCAGTTTATTGGGACAGGGTTCTATTGGAAACACCATATATTTT. Its translation is CASSLLGQGSIGNTIYF.

The rearrangement joins TRBV7-3 to TRBJ2-5; D possibly corresponds to TRBD2 (5 bases). CDR1 SGHTA and CDR2 FQGTGA come from the germline V gene. Trimming pared 5 bases from V and 0 bases from J, leaving 7 bases between. This CDR3 spans 13 amino acids. Here the CDR3 DNA reads TGTGCCAGCAGCCTAGCTAACCAAGAGACCCAGTACTTC. Protein sequence: CASSLANQETQYF. Drawing the rest from reference TRBV7-3 and TRBJ2-5, the complete variable domain is GAGVSQTPSNKVTEKGKYVELRCDPISGHTALYWYRQSLGQGPEFLIYFQGTGAADDSGLPNDRFFAVRPEGSVSTLKIQRTERGDSAVYLCASSLANQETQYFGPGTRLLVL.

The chain couples TRBV27 to TRBJ1-5; 9 bases line up with TRBD1. Unmatched junction bases numbered 6, after V lost 6 bases and J lost 6 bases. This CDR3 comprises 14 residues. CDR1 is MNHEY and CDR2 is SMNVEV in the germline V gene (reference sequence). Written as DNA, the CDR3 is TGTGCCAGCAGCCCCGGACAGGGGAGTCAGCCCCAGCATTTT. Protein sequence: CASSPGQGSQPQHF.

The chain combines TRBV9 with TRBJ2-5; D is unclear. V shed 4 bases and J shed 5 bases, with 18 bases lying between them. The CDR3 covers 15 residues. CDR1 is SGDLS and CDR2 is YYNGEE in the germline V gene. The CDR3 DNA sequence: TGTGCCAGCAGCCCCGCTGGCGGAATTAGGGAGACCCAGTACTTC. Protein sequence: CASSPAGGIRETQYF. Together with reference TRBV9 and TRBJ2-5, the CDR3 gives the full variable domain: DSGVTQTPKHLITATGQRVTLRCSPRSGDLSVYWYQQSLDQGLQFLIQYYNGEERAKGNILERFSAQQFPDLHSELNLSSLELGDSALYFCASSPAGGIRETQYFGPGTRLLVL.

This clone was picked up one time. Sequence at one end of the junction differs from germline and may be a read error. The genes are TRBV6-5 and TRBJ2-4; tentative D call: TRBD1 (6 bases). This CDR3 comprises 12 residues. Germline V gene data show CDR1 as MNHEY and CDR2 as SVGAGI. CDR3 sequence reads: CASSGTPNSQYF. CDR3 nucleotides: TGTGCCAGCAGTGGGACACCAAACAGTCAGTACTTC.

J is TRBJ2-5 and V is TRBV9, with D perhaps matching TRBD2 (6 bases). V dropped 0 bases and J dropped 1 base, with 7 bases sitting between them. This CDR3 spans 14 amino acids. CDR1 is SGDLS and CDR2 is YYNGEE in the germline V gene. CDR3 sequence: CASSVGRGQETQYF. CDR3 in DNA: TGTGCCAGCAGCGTAGGGAGGGGCCAAGAGACCCAGTACTTC.

This sequence joins TRBV6-5 and TRBJ1-4, with 9 bases matching TRBD1. The CDR3 sequence is 13 residues long. Germline CDR1 and CDR2: MNHEY and SVGAGI. V was pared by 8 bases and J by 8 bases, with 6 bases of the junction left unmatched. The CDR3 region has the DNA TGTGCCAGCCGGGGACAGGGTGGGGAAAAACTGTTTTTT. Amino acid sequence: CASRGQGGEKLFF.

This clone was seen a handful of times. The chain carries TRBV7-9 and TRBJ2-3; D might be TRBD2 (5 bases). This CDR3 has 18 residues. Germline CDR1 is SEHNR and CDR2 is FQNEAQ (reference sequence). V lost 5 bases, J lost 3 bases, and 24 bases lay in between. The CDR3 coding sequence is TGTGCCAGCAGCCTCCTTGGACTCCGGACTGGCCCAACAGATACGCAGTATTTT. This gives the protein CASSLLGLRTGPTDTQYF.

The table lists this clone with a few counts. The chain uses TRBV5-1 and TRBJ2-5, with TRBD2 identical over 14 bases. The CDR3 is 14 amino acids. Germline assignment: CDR1 SGHRS and CDR2 YFSETQ. V dropped 4 bases and J dropped 4; count of bases not matched to a gene: 0. DNA for the CDR3: TGCGCCAGCAGCGGACTAGCGGGAGGAGAGACCCAGTACTTC. Translating gives CASSGLAGGETQYF.

This chain connects TRBV28 to TRBJ2-7; 7 bases are shared with TRBD2. J lost 3 bases, V lost 5 bases, and 1 base had no gene match. There are 12 residues in the CDR3. Per germline, CDR1 MDHEN and CDR2 SYDVKM. CDR3 sequence: CASSASGYEQYF. The CDR3 region has the DNA TGTGCCAGCAGTGCTAGCGGCTACGAGCAGTACTTC.